This T cell receptor beta chain was sequenced in a study of T-cell memory formation after mild COVID-19. This clonotype was counted at least ten times. The V gene lost 0 bases and the J gene lost 3 bases, with 0 bases spanning the gap. CDR3 size: 12 residues. The germline V gene encodes CDR1 SGHTA and CDR2 FQGNSA. TCRdb recomputed calls from the 5' RACE reads with MiXCR, one row per CDR3 protein. The sample yields approximately 390,000 distinct CDR3 sequences, 16% seen once. The chain is built from TRBV7-2 and TRBJ1-3; no firm D call. The TCR comes from a man aged 18 to 30 who had mild COVID-19 (a few samples of this study predate the infection). Cell type and time point are not known. The sequencing sample was made of PBMCs or a T cell subset sorted from them (not recorded which). DNA of the CDR3: TGTGCCAGCAGCTTAGCTGGAAACACCATATATTTT. Amino acids: CASSLAGNTIYF.